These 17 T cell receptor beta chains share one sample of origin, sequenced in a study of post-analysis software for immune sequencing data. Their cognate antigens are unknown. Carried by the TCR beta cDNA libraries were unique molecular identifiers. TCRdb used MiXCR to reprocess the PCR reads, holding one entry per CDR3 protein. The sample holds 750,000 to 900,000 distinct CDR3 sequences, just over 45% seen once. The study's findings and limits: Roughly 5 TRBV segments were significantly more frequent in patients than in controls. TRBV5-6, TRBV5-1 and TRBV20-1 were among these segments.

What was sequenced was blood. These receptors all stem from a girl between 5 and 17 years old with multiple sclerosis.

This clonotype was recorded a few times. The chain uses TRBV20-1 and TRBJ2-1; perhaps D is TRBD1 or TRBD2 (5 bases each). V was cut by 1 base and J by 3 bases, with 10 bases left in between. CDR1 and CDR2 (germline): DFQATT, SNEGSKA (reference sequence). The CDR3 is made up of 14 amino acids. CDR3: CSARARDGYNEQFF. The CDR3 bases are TGCAGTGCTAGAGCCAGGGACGGCTACAATGAGCAGTTCTTC.

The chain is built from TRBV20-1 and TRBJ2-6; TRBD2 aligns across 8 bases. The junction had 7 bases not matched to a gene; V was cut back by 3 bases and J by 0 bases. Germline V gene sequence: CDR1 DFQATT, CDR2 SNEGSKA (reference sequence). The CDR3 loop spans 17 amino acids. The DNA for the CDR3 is TGCAGTGCTAGTCGGGTAGCGGGACCCTCTGGGGCCAACGTCCTGACTTTC. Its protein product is CSASRVAGPSGANVLTF.

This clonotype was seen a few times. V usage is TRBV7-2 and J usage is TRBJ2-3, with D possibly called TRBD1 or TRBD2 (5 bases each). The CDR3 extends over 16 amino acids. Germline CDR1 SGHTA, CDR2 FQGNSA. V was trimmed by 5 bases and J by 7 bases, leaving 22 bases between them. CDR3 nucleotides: TGTGCCAGCAGCGTTCCCGGGACCCCAAGTTTACATACGCAGTATTTT. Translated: CASSVPGTPSLHTQYF.

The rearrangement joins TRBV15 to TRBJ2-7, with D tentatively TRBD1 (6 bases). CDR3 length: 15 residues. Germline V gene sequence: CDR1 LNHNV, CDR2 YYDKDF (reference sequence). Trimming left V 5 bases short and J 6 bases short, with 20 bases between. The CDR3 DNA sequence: TGTGCCACCAGCGATAACCCAAGGACAGCAAGCGAGCAGTACTTC. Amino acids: CATSDNPRTASEQYF.

The CDR3 DNA follows: TGTGCCATCAGTGAGGCACCGGGACAGGGGGCAAAAGGAGGCTACACCTTC. Translated: CAISEAPGQGAKGGYTF. V is TRBV10-3 and J is TRBJ1-2; the match to TRBD1 covers 12 bases. V was pared by 2 bases and J by 8 bases, with 12 bases of the junction left unmatched. Germline loops: CDR1 ENHRY, CDR2 SYGVKD. The CDR3 is 17 amino acids.

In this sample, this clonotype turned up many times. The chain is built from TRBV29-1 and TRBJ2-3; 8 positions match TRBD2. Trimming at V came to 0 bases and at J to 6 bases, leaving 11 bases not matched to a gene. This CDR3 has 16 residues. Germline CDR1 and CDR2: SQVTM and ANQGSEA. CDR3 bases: TGCAGCGTTGAAGATGTTGGTAGCGGGACCAAGGATACGCAGTATTTT. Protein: CSVEDVGSGTKDTQYF.

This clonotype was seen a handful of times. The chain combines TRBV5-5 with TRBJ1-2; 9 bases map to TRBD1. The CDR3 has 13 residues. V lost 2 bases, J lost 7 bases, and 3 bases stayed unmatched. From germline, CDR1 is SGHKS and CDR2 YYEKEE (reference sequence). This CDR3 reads CASSLQGASGYTF. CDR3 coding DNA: TGTGCCAGCAGCTTACAGGGGGCAAGTGGCTACACCTTC.

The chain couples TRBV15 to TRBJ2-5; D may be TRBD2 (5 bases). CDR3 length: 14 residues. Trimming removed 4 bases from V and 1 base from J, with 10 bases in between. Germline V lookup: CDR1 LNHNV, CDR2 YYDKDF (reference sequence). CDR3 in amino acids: CATSTDYGQETQYF. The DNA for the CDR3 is TGTGCCACCAGCACAGACTACGGCCAAGAGACCCAGTACTTC.

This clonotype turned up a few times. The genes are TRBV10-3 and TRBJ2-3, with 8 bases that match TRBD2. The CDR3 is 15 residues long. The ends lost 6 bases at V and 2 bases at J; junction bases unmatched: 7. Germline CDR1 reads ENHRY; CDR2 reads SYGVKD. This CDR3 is CAIRPTSAPTDTQYF. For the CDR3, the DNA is TGTGCCATCAGGCCGACTAGCGCCCCCACAGATACGCAGTATTTT.

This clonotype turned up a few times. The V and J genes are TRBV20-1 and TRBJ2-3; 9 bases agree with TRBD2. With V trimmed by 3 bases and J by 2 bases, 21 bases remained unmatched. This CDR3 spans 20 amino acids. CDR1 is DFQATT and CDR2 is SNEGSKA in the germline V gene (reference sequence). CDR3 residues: CSASPLGTSKSSAVTDTQYF. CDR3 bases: TGCAGTGCTAGTCCACTCGGGACTAGCAAGTCTAGCGCGGTCACAGATACGCAGTATTTT.

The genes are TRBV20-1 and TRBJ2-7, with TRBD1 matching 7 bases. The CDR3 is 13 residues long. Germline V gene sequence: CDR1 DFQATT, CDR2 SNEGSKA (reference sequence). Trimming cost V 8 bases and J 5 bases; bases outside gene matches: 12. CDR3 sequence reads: CSSQGPPSHEQYF. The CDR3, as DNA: TGCAGTTCACAGGGGCCTCCTTCCCACGAGCAGTACTTC.

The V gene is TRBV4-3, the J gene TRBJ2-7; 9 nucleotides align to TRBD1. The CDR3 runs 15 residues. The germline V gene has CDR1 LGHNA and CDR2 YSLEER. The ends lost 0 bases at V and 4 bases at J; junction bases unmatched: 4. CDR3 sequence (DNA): TGCGCCAGCAGCCAAGATAACAGGGGGCTTTACGAGCAGTACTTC. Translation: CASSQDNRGLYEQYF.

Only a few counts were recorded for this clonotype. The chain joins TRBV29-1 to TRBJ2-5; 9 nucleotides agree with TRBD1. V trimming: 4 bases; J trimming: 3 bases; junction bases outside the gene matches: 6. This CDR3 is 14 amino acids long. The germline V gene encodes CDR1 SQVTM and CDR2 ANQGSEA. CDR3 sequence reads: CSVGRQGVEETQYF. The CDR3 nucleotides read TGCAGCGTTGGCCGACAGGGGGTCGAAGAGACCCAGTACTTC.

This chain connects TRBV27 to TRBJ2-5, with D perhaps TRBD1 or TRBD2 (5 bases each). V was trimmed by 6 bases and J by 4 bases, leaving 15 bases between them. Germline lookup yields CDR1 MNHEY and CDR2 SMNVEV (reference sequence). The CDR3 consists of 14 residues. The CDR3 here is CASRPIWDGETQYF. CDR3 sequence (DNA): TGTGCCAGCAGGCCAATTTGGGACGGAGAGACCCAGTACTTC.

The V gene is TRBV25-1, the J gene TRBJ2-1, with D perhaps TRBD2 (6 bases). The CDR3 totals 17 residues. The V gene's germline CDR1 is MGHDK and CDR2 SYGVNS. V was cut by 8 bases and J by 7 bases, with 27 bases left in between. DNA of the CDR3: TGTGCCAGCGGATCCCTGAGGACGGGAGACGGTAAGAATGAGCAGTTCTTC. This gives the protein CASGSLRTGDGKNEQFF. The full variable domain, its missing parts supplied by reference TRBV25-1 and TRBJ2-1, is EADIYQTPRYLVIGTGKKITLECSQTMGHDKMYWYQQDPGMELHLIHYSYGVNSTEKGDLSSESTVSRIRTEHFPLTLESARPSHTSQYLCASGSLRTGDGKNEQFFGPGTRLTVL.

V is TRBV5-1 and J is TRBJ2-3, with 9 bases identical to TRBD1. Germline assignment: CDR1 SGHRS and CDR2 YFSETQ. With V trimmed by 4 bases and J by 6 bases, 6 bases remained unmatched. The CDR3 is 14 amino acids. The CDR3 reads CASSRRQGVDTQYF. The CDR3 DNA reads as TGCGCCAGCAGCAGGAGACAGGGGGTGGATACGCAGTATTTT.

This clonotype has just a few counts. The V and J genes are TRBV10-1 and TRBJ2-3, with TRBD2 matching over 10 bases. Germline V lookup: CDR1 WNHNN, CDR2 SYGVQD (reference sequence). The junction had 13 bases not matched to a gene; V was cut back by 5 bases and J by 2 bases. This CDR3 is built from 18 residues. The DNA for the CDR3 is TGCGCCAGCAGTTGGACTAGCGGACCGACGGGGTCCACAGATACGCAGTATTTT. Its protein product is CASSWTSGPTGSTDTQYF.